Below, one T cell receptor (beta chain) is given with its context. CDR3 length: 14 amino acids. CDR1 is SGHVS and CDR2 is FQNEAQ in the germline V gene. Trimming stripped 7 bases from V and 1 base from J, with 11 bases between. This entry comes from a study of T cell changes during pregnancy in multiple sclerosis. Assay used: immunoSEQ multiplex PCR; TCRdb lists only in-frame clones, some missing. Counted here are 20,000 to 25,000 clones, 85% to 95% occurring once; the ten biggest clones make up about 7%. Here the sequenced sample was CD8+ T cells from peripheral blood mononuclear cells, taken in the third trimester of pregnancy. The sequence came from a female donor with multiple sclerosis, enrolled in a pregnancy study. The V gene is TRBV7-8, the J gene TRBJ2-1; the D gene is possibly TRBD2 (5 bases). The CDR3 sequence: CASKGSGSYNEQFF. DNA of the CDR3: TGTGCCAGCAAGGGCAGCGGTTCCTACAATGAGCAGTTCTTC.